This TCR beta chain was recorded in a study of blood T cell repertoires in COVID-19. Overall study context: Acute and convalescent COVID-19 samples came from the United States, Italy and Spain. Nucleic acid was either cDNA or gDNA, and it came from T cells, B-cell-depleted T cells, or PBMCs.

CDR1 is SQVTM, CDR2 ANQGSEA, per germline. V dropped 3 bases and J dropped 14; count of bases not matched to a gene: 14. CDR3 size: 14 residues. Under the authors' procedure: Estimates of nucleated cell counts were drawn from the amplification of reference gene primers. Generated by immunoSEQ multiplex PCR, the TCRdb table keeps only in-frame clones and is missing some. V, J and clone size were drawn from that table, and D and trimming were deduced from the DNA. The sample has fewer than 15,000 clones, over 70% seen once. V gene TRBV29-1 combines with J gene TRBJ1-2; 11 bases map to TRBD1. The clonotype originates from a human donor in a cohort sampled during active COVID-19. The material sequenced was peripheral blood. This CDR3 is CSVEESAGQGAGTF. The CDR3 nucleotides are TGCAGCGTTGAGGAGTCGGCCGGACAGGGGGCGGGGACCTTC.